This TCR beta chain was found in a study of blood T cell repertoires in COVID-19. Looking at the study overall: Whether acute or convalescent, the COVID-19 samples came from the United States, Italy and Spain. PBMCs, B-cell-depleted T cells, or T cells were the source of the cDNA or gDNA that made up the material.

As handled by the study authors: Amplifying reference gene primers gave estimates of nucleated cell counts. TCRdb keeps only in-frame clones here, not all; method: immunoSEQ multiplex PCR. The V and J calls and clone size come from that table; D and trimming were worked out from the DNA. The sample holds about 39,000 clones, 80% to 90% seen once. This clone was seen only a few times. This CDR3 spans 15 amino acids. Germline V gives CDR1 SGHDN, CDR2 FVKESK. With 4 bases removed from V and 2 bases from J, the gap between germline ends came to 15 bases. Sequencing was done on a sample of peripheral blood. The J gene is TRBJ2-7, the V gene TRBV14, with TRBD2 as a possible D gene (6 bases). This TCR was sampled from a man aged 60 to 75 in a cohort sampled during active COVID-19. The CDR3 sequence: CASSRKFRGTYEQYF. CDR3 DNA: TGTGCCAGCAGCCGGAAGTTCCGCGGGACCTACGAGCAGTACTTC.